A selection of T cell receptor beta chains follows, all from one sample in a study of early T cells in non-severe SARS-CoV-2 infection. Each CDR3 protein is one row after TCRdb ran MiXCR on the 5' RACE reads. The table lists roughly 90,000 distinct CDR3 sequences, around 15% of them singletons. Sequenced material: whole blood. These receptors were obtained from an adult who was a healthcare worker with PCR-confirmed SARS-CoV-2 infection or an uninfected control (not recorded which). Each CDR3 is given with its conserved first and last residue. The D gene is left open where the match is weak. Clone size is stated in some rows and not others, as once, few, many or a class when expanded.

>TRBJ1-5|few|TRBV29-1|.
TGCAGCGTTGGGGGAGAGCAGCCCCAGCATTTT
CSVGGEQPQHF
>TRBJ1-3|few|TRBV3-1|.
TGTGCCAGCAGCCCCCCCTGGACTGGAAACACCATATATTTT
CASSPPWTGNTIYF
>TRBJ1-2|.|TRBV21-1|.
TGTGCCAGCAGCAAGGCGCCCAGCTATGGCTACACCTTC
CASSKAPSYGYTF
>TRBJ2-7|.|TRBV5-1|.
TGCGCCAGCAGCCGGGGGTCAGTAGTCTACTCCTACGAGCAGTACTTC
CASSRGSVVYSYEQYF
>TRBJ1-6|few|TRBV9|TRBD1
TGTGCCAGCAGCGTAGCGGGGACAGGGGCCAATTCACCCCTCCACTTT
CASSVAGTGANSPLHF
>TRBJ2-4|.|TRBV28|.
TGTGCCAGCAGTCTGAGAGAGGGGAGCATTCAGTACTTC
CASSLREGSIQYF
>TRBJ2-7|.|TRBV13|.
TGTGCCAGCAGCTTAGTGCGCCGGGACGGCAGTTCCTACGAGCAGTACTTC
CASSLVRRDGSSYEQYF
>TRBJ2-2|.|TRBV28|.
TGTGCCAGCAGCCCCTGGACCGGGGAGCTGTTTTTT
CASSPWTGELFF
>TRBJ2-3|.|TRBV6-5|.
TGTGCCAGCAGTTATGAACAGGGTCCAGATACGCAGTATTTT
CASSYEQGPDTQYF
>TRBJ2-3|.|TRBV6-2/TRBV6-3|.
TGTGCCAGCAGTTATTGGGCAGATACGCAGTATTTT
CASSYWADTQYF
>TRBJ2-1|many|TRBV7-7|.
TGTGCTAGCAGCTTAGGAAATTGGGCGCGGAATGAGCAGTTCTTC
CASSLGNWARNEQFF
>TRBJ2-5|many|TRBV20-1|.
TGCAGTGCTAGAGGGGGCCGGGAGACCCAGTACTTC
CSARGGRETQYF
>TRBJ1-4|few|TRBV20-1|.
TGCAGTGCTAGATTTAATGAAAAACTGTTTTTT
CSARFNEKLFF
>TRBJ1-4|.|TRBV5-1|.
TGCGCCAGCACCGAGGGAAACAACATCCGTGAAAAACTGTTTTTT
CASTEGNNIREKLFF
>TRBJ2-1|.|TRBV5-1|.
TGCGCCAGCAGCTTGGGGGGCTCCCCGACCTACAATGAGCAGTTCTTC
CASSLGGSPTYNEQFF
>TRBJ1-4|.|TRBV5-4|.
TGTGCCAGCAGCTTGGAGGACGAAAAACTGTTTTTT
CASSLEDEKLFF
>TRBJ2-3|many|TRBV3-1|.
TGTGCCAGCAGCCAAGCAACCACAGATACGCAGTATTTT
CASSQATTDTQYF
>TRBJ2-2|few|TRBV18|TRBD1
TGTGCCAGCTCACCGAGGGGGCTGGCAATCACCGGGGAGCTGTTTTTT
CASSPRGLAITGELFF
>TRBJ2-3|few|TRBV29-1|.
TGCAGCGCCCGACAGTTTATCACAGATACGCAGTATTTT
CSARQFITDTQYF
>TRBJ2-1|.|TRBV28|TRBD1
TGTGCCAGCAGTTTTTTCCAGACAGGGTTCAATGAGCAGTTCTTC
CASSFFQTGFNEQFF
>TRBJ2-5|few|TRBV5-1|.
TGCGCCAGCAGCGTAACAGGGAGGCAAGAGACCCAGTACTTC
CASSVTGRQETQYF
>TRBJ2-2|.|TRBV24-1|TRBD1
TGTGCCACCAGTGACTTGGACAGGGGGCTATCGAACACCGGGGAGCTGTTTTTT
CATSDLDRGLSNTGELFF
>TRBJ2-1|many|TRBV7-2|TRBD2
TGTGCCAGCAGCTCGCGGACTAGCGGGGGTAACAATGAGCAGTTCTTC
CASSSRTSGGNNEQFF
>TRBJ2-1|.|TRBV6-2/TRBV6-3|.
TGTGCCAGCCTTACGGGGTACAATGAGCAGTTCTTC
CASLTGYNEQFF
>TRBJ1-2|.|TRBV20-1|.
TGCAGTGCCTACCGCGTTTTCGGGGAATGGGACTATGGCTACACCTTC
CSAYRVFGEWDYGYTF
>TRBJ2-5|.|TRBV20-1|TRBD2
TGCAGTGCCCATCGTACGGGGGGGTCCTTGGAGACCCAGTACTTC
CSAHRTGGSLETQYF
>TRBJ1-4|once|TRBV12-3/TRBV12-4|.
TGTGCCAGCAGTTTAGCCAGGAAAGGGGAAAAACTGTTTTTT
CASSLARKGEKLFF
>TRBJ2-2|few|TRBV28|.
TGTGCCGGTCAGGTCCGGGCGAACACCGGGGAGCTGTTTTTT
CAGQVRANTGELFF
>TRBJ2-2|few|TRBV2|.
TGTGCCAGCACCGTCGGGCCTAACACCGGGGAGCTGTTTTTT
CASTVGPNTGELFF
>TRBJ2-7|.|TRBV5-1|TRBD2
TGCGCCAGCAGCCCGGCGGGACTAGCCTACGAGCAGTACTTC
CASSPAGLAYEQYF
>TRBJ1-5|.|TRBV5-5|.
TGTGCCAGCAGCCCGGGGTTCGGGGGCAATCAGCCCCAGCATTTT
CASSPGFGGNQPQHF
>TRBJ2-7|many|TRBV5-5|.
TGTGCCAGCAGCTGGGAGTCCTCCTACGAGCAGTACTTC
CASSWESSYEQYF
>TRBJ2-7|many|TRBV21-1|.
TGTGCCAGCAGCCCCCGAATAGCGGGCGTTATCTACTTC
CASSPRIAGVIYF
>TRBJ2-7|few|TRBV11-2|TRBD2
TGTGCCAGCAGCTTACGGCGGGGAGGGGAGCAGTACTTC
CASSLRRGGEQYF
>TRBJ2-7|.|TRBV29-1|.
TGCAGCGTTGAAGAGGCAGGGCTTGGCGAGCAGTACTTC
CSVEEAGLGEQYF
>TRBJ2-3|many|TRBV18|.
TGTGCCAGCTCACCAATCAAGGGAGAAGCAGATACGCAGTATTTT
CASSPIKGEADTQYF
>TRBJ2-7|.|TRBV29-1|.
TGCAGCGTTGAAGAGAACTACGAGCAGTACTTC
CSVEENYEQYF
>TRBJ1-1|few|TRBV7-2|.
TGTGCCAGCAGCCTAAACGTCCTCGCAGTTTCGAACACTGAAGCTTTCTTT
CASSLNVLAVSNTEAFF
>TRBJ2-7|few|TRBV20-1|TRBD1
TGCAGTCTACTAGGGACAGGGGTCTTTTTGGGGCAGTACTTC
CSLLGTGVFLGQYF
>TRBJ1-5|few|TRBV28|.
TGTGCCAGCAGTCAGACACCCTATAGCAATCAGCCCCAGCATTTT
CASSQTPYSNQPQHF
>TRBJ1-1|few|TRBV9|.
TGTGCCAGCAGCGTAGGACAGAGAGACACTGAAGCTTTCTTT
CASSVGQRDTEAFF
>TRBJ1-2|many|TRBV20-1|.
TGCAGTGCCCCTAGGGGACAAAACTTCTATGGCTACACCTTC
CSAPRGQNFYGYTF
>TRBJ2-7|few|TRBV5-1|.
TGCGCCAGCACCCCTTCGGGGGTTTCCTACGAGCAGTACTTC
CASTPSGVSYEQYF
>TRBJ2-7|few|TRBV5-1|.
TGCGCCAGCAGCTTGACGGTCAGCTCCTACGAGCAGTACTTC
CASSLTVSSYEQYF